This TCR beta chain was profiled in a study of T cell repertoires in cytomegalovirus infection. Study-level background: Based on public TCR beta signatures, there were indications of CMV infection and of a matching HLA type. The study's findings and limits: Within the response measured ex vivo, HLA-C-restricted CMV-specific TCR beta clonotypes were dominant. Cumulative public TCR beta family frequency identified carriers of CMV plus the relevant HLA.

TCRdb reanalysed the reads using MiXCR and keeps one entry per CDR3 protein. The sample includes hundreds of thousands of distinct CDR3 sequences, approximately 30% of them seen just once. Germline CDR1 reads LNHDA; CDR2 reads SQIVND (reference sequence). The germline V and J ends were trimmed by 5 bases and 5 bases, with 13 bases remaining between them. This CDR3 region has 15 residues. As regards this clonotype: Its antigen is undetermined.

The V call is TRBV19, the J call TRBJ1-6; TRBD1 might be the D (6 bases). This sequence was found in a human donor in good health (CMV status not recorded). Some clones in this sample may be carry-over from other donors' samples. The sequences come from cultured CD8+ T cells from PBMCs, collected from culture after CMV antigen stimulation. The CDR3 here is CASSLAGEDNSPLHF. The CDR3 coding sequence is TGTGCCAGTAGTCTCGCAGGGGAAGATAATTCACCCCTCCACTTT.